The clone carrying this T cell receptor beta chain showed up many times. What it binds is not known. This sample is part of a study of T-cell memory formation after mild COVID-19. MiXCR, applied by TCRdb to the 5' RACE reads, yields one record per CDR3 protein. The sample has fewer than 350,000 distinct CDR3 sequences; more than 15% are singletons. In germline, CDR1 is DFQATT, CDR2 SNEGSKA (reference sequence). The CDR3 runs to 12 residues. With 5 bases clipped from V and 6 bases from J, the junction kept 1 base outside the gene matches. Study observations and caveats: Several responding clones turned up in pre-infection memory, indicating that cross-reactive memory may have taken part.

V usage is TRBV20-1 and J usage is TRBJ1-4, with 9 positions matching TRBD1. This clonotype originated in a man aged 18 to 30 who had mild COVID-19 (a few samples of this study predate the infection). Cell type and time point are not known. The sequenced sample consisted of PBMCs or a T cell subset sorted from them (not recorded which). The CDR3 nucleotides read TGCAGTGCTCGACAGGGGGATGAAAAACTGTTTTTT. Encoded protein: CSARQGDEKLFF.